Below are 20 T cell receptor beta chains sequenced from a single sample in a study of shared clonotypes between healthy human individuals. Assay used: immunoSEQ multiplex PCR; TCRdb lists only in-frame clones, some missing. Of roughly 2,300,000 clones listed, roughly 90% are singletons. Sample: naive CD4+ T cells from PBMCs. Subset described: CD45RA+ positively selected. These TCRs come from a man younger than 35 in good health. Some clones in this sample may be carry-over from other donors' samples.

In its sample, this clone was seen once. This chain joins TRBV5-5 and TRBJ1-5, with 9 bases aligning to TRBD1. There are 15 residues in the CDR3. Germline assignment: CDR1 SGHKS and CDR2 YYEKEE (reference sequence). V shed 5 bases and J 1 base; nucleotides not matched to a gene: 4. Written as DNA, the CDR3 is TGTGCCAGCAGGCGGACAGGGGTGAGCAATCAGCCCCAGCATTTT. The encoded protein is CASRRTGVSNQPQHF.

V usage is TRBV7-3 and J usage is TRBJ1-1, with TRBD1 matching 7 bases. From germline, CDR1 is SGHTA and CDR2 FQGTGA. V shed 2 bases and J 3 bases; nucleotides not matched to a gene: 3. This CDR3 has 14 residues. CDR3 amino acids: CASSLSGTDTEAFF. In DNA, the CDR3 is TGTGCCAGCAGCTTATCTGGGACAGACACTGAAGCTTTCTTT.

CDR3 residues: CASRPGQGPYEQYF. CDR3 in DNA: TGTGCCAGCAGGCCGGGACAGGGACCCTACGAGCAGTACTTC. The rearrangement joins TRBV6-1 to TRBJ2-7; 9 nucleotides match TRBD1. This CDR3 has 14 amino acids. Germline V gives CDR1 MNHNS, CDR2 SASEGT. The junction had 5 bases not matched to a gene; V was cut back by 6 bases and J by 2 bases.

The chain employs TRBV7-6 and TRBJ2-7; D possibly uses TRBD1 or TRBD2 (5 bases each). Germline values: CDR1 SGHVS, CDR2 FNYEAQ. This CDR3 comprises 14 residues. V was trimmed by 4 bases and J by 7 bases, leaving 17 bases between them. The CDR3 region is CASSSRGGAAEQYF. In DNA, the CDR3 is TGTGCCAGCAGCTCGAGGGGTGGGGCAGCGGAGCAGTACTTC. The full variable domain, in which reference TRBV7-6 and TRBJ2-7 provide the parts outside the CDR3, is GAGVSQSPRYKVTKRGQDVALRCDPISGHVSLYWYRQALGQGPEFLTYFNYEAQQDKSGLPNDRFSAERPEGSISTLTIQRTEQRDSAMYRCASSSRGGAAEQYFGPGTRLTVT.

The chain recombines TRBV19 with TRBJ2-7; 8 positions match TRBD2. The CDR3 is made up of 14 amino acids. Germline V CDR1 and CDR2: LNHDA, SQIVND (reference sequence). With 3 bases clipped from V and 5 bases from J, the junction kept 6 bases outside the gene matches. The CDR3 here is CASSIRLASDEQYF. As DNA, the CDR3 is TGTGCCAGTAGTATCCGACTAGCGTCGGACGAGCAGTACTTC. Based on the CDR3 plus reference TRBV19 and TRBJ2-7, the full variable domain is DGGITQSPKYLFRKEGQNVTLSCEQNLNHDAMYWYRQDPGQGLRLIYYSQIVNDFQKGDIAEGYSVSREKKESFPLTVTSAQKNPTAFYLCASSIRLASDEQYFGPGTRLTVT.

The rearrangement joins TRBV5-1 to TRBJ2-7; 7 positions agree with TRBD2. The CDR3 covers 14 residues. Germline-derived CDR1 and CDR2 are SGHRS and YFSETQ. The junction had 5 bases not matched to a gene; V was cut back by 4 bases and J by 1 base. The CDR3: CASSRGTTSYEQYF. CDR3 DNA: TGCGCCAGCAGCCGCGGGACTACGTCCTACGAGCAGTACTTC.

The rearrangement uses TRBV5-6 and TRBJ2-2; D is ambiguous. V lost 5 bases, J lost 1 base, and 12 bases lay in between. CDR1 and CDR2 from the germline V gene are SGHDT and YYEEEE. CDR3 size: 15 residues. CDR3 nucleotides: TGTGCCAGCAGAAATGGACCACTGAACACCGGGGAGCTGTTTTTT. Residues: CASRNGPLNTGELFF.

CDR3 in amino acids: CASSPTPRLAASTDTQYF. The CDR3, as DNA: TGTGCCAGCAGTCCTACCCCCCGACTAGCGGCTAGCACAGATACGCAGTATTTT. The chain joins TRBV27 to TRBJ2-3; 9 nucleotides agree with TRBD2. Trimming cost V 5 bases and J 0 bases; bases outside gene matches: 12. The germline V gene has CDR1 MNHEY and CDR2 SMNVEV (reference sequence). This CDR3 comprises 18 residues.

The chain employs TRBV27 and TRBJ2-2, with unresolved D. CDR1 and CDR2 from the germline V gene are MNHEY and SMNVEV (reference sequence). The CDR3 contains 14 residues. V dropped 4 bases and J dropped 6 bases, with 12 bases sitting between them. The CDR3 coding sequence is TGTGCCAGCAGTTCGTATCGGGCGTCCGGGGAGCTGTTTTTT. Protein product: CASSSYRASGELFF.

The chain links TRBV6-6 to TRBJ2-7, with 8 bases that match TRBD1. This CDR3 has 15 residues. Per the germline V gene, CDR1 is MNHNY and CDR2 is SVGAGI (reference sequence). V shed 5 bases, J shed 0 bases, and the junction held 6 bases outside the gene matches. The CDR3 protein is CASSPNRGSSYEQYF. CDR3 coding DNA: TGTGCCAGCAGTCCTAACAGGGGGAGCTCCTACGAGCAGTACTTC.

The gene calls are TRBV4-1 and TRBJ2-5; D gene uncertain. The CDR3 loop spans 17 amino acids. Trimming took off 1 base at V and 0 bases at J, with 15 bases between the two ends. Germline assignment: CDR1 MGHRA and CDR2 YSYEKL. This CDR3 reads CASSQVYVREDQETQYF. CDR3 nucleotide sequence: TGCGCCAGCAGCCAAGTTTATGTTAGGGAAGACCAAGAGACCCAGTACTTC.

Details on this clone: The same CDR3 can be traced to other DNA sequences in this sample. The CDR3 loop reads CASSVGQGVDQPQHF. Here the CDR3 DNA reads TGTGCCAGCAGCGTTGGACAGGGGGTTGATCAGCCCCAGCATTTT. The chain recombines TRBV9 with TRBJ1-5, with 10 bases that match TRBD1. Trimming removed 2 bases from V and 5 bases from J; junction bases left unmatched: 4. The CDR3 spans 15 residues. Germline V CDR1 and CDR2: SGDLS, YYNGEE.

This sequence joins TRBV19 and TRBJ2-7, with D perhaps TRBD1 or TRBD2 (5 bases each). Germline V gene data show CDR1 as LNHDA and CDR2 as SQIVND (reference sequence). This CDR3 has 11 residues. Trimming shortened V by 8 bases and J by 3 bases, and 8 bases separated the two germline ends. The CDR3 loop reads CASGDHYEQYF. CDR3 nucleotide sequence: TGTGCCAGTGGGGACCACTACGAGCAGTACTTC.

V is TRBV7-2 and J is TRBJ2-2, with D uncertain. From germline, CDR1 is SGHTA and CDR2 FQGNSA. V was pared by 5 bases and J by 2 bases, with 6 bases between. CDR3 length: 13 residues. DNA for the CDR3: TGTGCCAGCAGCCGGAGTAACACCGGGGAGCTGTTTTTT. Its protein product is CASSRSNTGELFF. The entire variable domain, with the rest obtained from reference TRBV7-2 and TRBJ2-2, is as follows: GAGVSQSPSNKVTEKGKDVELRCDPISGHTALYWYRQSLGQGLEFLIYFQGNSAPDKSGLPSDRFSAERTGGSVSTLTIQRTQQEDSAVYLCASSRSNTGELFFGEGSRLTVL.

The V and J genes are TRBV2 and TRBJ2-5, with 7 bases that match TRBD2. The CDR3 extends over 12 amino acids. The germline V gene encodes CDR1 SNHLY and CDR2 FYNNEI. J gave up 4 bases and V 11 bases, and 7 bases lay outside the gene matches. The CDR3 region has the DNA TGTGCCTTTAAGCGGGAATCAGAGACCCAGTACTTC. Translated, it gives CAFKRESETQYF.

As DNA, the CDR3 is TGTGCCAGCAGAGTCGGGACAAATAGCAATCAGCCCCAGCATTTT. Translated, it gives CASRVGTNSNQPQHF. V is TRBV6-5 and J is TRBJ1-5, with D possibly TRBD1 on 6 matching bases. This CDR3 is built from 15 residues. CDR1 is MNHEY, CDR2 SVGAGI, per germline. V gave up 6 bases and J gave up 0 bases, with 12 bases separating them.

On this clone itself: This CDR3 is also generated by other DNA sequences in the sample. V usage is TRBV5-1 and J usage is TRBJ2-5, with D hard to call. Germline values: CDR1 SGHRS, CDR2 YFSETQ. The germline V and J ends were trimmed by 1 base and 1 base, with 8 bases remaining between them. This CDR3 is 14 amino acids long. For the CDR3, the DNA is TGCGCCAGCAGCTTGAAACCCCGCCAAGAGACCCAGTACTTC. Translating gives CASSLKPRQETQYF.

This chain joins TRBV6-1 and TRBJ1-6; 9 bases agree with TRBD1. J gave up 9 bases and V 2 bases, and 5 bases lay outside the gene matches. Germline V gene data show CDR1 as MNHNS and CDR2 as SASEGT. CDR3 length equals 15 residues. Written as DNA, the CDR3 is TGTGCCAGCAGTGAATCGGGACAGGGCCTTTCACCCCTCCACTTT. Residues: CASSESGQGLSPLHF.

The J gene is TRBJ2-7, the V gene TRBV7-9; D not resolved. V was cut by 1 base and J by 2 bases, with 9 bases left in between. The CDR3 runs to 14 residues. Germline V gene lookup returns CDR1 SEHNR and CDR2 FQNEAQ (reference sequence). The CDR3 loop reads CASSLEGRTYEQYF. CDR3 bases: TGTGCCAGCAGCTTAGAAGGCAGAACCTACGAGCAGTACTTC.

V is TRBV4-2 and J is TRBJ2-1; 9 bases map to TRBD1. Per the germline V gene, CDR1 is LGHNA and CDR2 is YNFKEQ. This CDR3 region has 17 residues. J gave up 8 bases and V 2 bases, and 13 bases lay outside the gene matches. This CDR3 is CASSQPNVGQGSYEQFF. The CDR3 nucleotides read TGTGCCAGCAGCCAACCGAACGTGGGACAGGGTTCGTATGAGCAGTTCTTC.